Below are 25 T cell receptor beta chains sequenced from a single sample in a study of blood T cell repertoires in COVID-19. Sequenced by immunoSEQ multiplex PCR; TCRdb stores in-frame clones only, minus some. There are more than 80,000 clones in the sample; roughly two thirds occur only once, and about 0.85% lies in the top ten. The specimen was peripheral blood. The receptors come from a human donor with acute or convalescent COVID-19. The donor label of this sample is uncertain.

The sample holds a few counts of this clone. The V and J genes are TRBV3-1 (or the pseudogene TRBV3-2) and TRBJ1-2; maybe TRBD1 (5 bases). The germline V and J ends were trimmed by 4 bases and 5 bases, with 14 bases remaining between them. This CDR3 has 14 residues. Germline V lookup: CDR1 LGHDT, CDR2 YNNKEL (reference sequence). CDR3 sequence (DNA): TGTGCCAGCAGCCTCCGGGGGAGCGGGTATGGCTACACCTTC. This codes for CASSLRGSGYGYTF.

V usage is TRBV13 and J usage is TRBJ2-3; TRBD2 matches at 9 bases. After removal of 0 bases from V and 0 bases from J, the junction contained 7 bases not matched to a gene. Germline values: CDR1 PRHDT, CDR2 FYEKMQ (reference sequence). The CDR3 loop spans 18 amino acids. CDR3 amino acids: CASSLGSMGLASTDTQYF. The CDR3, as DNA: TGTGCCAGCAGCTTAGGGTCTATGGGACTAGCTAGCACAGATACGCAGTATTTT.

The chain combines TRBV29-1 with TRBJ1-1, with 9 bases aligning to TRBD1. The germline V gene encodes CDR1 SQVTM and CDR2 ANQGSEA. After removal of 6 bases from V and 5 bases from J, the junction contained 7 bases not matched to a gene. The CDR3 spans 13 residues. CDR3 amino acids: CSVGGQGQTEAFF. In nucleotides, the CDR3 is TGCAGCGTGGGGGGACAGGGCCAGACTGAAGCTTTCTTT.

CDR3 residues: CASSLQGNGQPQHF. The CDR3 nucleotides are TGCGCCAGCAGCCTACAGGGAAATGGACAGCCCCAGCATTTT. The V and J genes are TRBV4-1 and TRBJ1-5; D is possibly TRBD1 (6 bases). The V gene's germline CDR1 is MGHRA and CDR2 YSYEKL. V was clipped by 4 bases and J by 7 bases, with 14 bases between them. CDR3 length: 14 residues.

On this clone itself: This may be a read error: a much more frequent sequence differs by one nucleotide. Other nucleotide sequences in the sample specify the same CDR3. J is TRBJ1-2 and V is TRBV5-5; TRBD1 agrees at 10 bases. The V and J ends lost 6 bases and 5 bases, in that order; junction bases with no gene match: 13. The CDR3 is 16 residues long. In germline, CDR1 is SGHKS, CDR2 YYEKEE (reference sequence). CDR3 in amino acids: CASINRGQGNNYGYTF. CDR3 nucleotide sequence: TGTGCCAGCATCAATCGGGGACAGGGGAATAATTATGGCTACACCTTC.

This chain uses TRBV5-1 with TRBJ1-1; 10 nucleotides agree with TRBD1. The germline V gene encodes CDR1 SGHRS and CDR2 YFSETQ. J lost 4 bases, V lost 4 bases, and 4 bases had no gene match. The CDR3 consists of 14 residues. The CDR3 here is CASSQGQGSTEAFF. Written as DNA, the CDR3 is TGCGCCAGCAGCCAGGGACAGGGGAGCACTGAAGCTTTCTTT.

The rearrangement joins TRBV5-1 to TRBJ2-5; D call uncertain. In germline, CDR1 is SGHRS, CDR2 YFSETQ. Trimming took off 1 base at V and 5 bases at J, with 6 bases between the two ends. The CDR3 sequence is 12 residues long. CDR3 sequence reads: CASSLTTETQYF. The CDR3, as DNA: TGCGCCAGCAGCTTGACTACGGAGACCCAGTACTTC.

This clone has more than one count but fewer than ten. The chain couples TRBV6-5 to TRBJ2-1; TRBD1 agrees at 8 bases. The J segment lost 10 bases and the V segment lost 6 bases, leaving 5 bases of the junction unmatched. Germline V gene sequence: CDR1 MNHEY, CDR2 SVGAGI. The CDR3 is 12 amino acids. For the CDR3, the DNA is TGTGCCAGCAGACAGGGACAGGAGGAGCAGTTCTTC. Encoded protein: CASRQGQEEQFF.

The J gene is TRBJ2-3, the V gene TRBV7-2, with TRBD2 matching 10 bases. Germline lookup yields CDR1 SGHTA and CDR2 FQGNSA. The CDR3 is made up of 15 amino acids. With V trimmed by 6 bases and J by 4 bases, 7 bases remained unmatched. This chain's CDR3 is CASRLAGYGADTQYF. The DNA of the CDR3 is TGTGCCAGCAGACTAGCGGGGTATGGGGCAGATACGCAGTATTTT.

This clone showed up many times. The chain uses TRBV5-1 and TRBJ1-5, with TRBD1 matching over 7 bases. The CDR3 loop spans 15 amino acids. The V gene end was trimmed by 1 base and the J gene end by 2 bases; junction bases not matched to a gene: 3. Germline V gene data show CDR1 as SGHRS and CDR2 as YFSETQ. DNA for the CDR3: TGCGCCAGCAGCTTGACGACAGGGCGCAATCAGCCCCAGCATTTT. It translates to CASSLTTGRNQPQHF.

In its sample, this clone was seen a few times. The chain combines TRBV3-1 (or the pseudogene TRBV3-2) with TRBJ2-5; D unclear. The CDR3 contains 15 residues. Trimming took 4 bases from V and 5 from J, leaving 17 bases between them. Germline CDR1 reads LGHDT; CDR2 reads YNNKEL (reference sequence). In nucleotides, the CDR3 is TGTGCCAGCAGCCCCCGGAGAAAGGCTGGGGAGACCCAGTACTTC. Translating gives CASSPRRKAGETQYF.

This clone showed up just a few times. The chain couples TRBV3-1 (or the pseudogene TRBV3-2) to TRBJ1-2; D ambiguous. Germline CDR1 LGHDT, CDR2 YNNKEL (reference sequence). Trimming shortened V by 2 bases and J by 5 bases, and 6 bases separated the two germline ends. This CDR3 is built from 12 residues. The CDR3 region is CASSQTGYGYTF. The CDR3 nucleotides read TGTGCCAGCAGCCAAACGGGATATGGCTACACCTTC.

The CDR3 region is CAISAVSAGAHTDTQYF. The CDR3 DNA is TGTGCCATCAGTGCCGTTTCAGCGGGGGCCCACACAGATACGCAGTATTTT. The chain joins TRBV10-3 to TRBJ2-3; 8 bases are a match to TRBD2. The CDR3 is 17 amino acids. V gave up 4 bases and J gave up 2 bases; unmatched junction bases: 11. Germline V gene sequence: CDR1 ENHRY, CDR2 SYGVKD.

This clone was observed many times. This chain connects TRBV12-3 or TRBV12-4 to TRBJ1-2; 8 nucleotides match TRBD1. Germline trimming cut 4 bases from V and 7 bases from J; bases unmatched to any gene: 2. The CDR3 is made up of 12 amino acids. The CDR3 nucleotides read TGTGCCAGCAGTTACAGGGGGGGTGGCTACACCTTC. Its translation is CASSYRGGGYTF.

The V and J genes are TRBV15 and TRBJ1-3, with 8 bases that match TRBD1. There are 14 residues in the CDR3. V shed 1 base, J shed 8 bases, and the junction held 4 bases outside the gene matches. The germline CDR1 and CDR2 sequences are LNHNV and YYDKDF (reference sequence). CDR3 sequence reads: CATSRAQGADTIYF. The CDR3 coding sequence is TGTGCCACCAGCAGAGCCCAGGGGGCTGACACCATATATTTT.

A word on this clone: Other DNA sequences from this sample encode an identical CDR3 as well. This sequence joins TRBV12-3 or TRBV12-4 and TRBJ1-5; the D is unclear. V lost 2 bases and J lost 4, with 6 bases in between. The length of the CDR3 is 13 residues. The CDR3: CASSLSQNQPQHF. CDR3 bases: TGTGCCAGCAGTTTAAGTCAGAATCAGCCCCAGCATTTT.

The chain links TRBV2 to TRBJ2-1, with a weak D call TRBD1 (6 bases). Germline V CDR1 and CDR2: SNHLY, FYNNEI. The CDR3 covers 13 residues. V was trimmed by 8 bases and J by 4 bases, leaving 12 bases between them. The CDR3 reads CASGGQSYNEQFF. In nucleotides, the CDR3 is TGTGCCAGCGGAGGACAGTCTTACAATGAGCAGTTCTTC.

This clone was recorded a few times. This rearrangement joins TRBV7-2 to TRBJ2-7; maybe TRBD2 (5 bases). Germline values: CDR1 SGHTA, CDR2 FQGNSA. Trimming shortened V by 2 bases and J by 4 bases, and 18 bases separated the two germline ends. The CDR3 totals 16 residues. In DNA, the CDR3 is TGTGCCAGCAGCTTAAAGGCCCCAGGACTGGCTTACGAGCAGTACTTC. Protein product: CASSLKAPGLAYEQYF.

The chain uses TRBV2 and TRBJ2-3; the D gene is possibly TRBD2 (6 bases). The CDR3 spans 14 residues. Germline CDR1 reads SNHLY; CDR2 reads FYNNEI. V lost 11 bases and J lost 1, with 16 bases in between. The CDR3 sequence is CALAVGAGTDTQYF. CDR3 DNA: TGTGCCTTAGCGGTAGGGGCCGGCACAGATACGCAGTATTTT. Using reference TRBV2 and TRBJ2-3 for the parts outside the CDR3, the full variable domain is EPEVTQTPSHQVTQMGQEVILRCVPISNHLYFYWYRQILGQKVEFLVSFYNNEISEKSEIFDDQFSVERPDGSNFTLKIRSTKLEDSAMYFCALAVGAGTDTQYFGPGTRLTVL.

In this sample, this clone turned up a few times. CDR3 sequence: CASSPTTTDTQYF. CDR3 DNA: TGTGCCAGCAGCCCTACGACTACAGATACGCAGTATTTT. The chain joins TRBV7-9 to TRBJ2-3; D gene uncertain. Per germline, CDR1 SEHNR and CDR2 FQNEAQ (reference sequence). The ends were cut back, 5 bases at V and 3 bases at J, with 9 bases in the middle. The CDR3 runs 13 residues.

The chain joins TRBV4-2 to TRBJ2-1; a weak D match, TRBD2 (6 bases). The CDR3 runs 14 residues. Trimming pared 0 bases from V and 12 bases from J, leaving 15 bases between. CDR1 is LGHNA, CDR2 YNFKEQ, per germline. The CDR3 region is CASSQEVWPEGQFF. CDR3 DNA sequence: TGTGCCAGCAGCCAAGAGGTCTGGCCGGAGGGGCAGTTCTTC.

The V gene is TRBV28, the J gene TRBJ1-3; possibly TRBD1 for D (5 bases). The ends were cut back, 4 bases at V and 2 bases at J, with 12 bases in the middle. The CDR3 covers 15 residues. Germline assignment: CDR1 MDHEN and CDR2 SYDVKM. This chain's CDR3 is CASSSAGTAGNTIYF. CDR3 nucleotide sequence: TGTGCCAGCAGTTCGGCCGGGACTGCTGGAAACACCATATATTTT.

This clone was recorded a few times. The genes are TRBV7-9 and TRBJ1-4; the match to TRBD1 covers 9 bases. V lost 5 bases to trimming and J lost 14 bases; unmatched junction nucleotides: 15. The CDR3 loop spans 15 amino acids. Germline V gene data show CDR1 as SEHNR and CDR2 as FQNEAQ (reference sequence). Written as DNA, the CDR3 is TGTGCCAGCAGCCCGGGGACAGGGAATTACATGAGGCTGTTTTTT. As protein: CASSPGTGNYMRLFF. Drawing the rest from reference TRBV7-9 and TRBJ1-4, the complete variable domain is DTGVSQNPRHKITKRGQNVTFRCDPISEHNRLYWYRQTLGQGPEFLTYFQNEAQLEKSRLLSDRFSAERPKGSFSTLEIQRTEQGDSAMYLCASSPGTGNYMRLFFGSGTQLSVL.

CDR3 in DNA: TGTGCCGTCAGACAGGGAACCTACGAGCAGTACGTC. The encoded protein is CAVRQGTYEQYV. This chain joins TRBV6-5 and TRBJ2-7, with 7 nucleotides matching TRBD1. V shed 11 bases and J 2 bases; nucleotides not matched to a gene: 6. The CDR3 is made up of 12 amino acids. Germline loops: CDR1 MNHEY, CDR2 SVGAGI.

The CDR3 DNA sequence: TGTGCCAGCAGCTCGTATTTGGAGCGAGAGACCCAGTACTTC. It yields the protein CASSSYLERETQYF. The chain has TRBV7-2 and TRBJ2-5; D is unclear. This CDR3 spans 14 amino acids. Trimming pared 4 bases from V and 4 bases from J, leaving 13 bases between. Germline CDR1 is SGHTA and CDR2 is FQGNSA.